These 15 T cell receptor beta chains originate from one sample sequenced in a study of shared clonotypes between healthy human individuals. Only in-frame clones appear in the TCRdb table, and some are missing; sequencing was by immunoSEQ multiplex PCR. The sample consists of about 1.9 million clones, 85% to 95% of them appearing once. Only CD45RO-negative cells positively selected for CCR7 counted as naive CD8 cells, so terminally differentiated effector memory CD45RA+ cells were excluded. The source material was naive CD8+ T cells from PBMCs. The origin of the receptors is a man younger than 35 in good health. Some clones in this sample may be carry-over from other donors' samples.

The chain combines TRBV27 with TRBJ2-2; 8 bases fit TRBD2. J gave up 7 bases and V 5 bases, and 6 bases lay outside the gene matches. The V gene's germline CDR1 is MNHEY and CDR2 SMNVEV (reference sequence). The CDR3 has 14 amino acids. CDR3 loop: CASSPGLAVGELFF. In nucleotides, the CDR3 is TGTGCCAGCAGTCCTGGACTAGCTGTCGGGGAGCTGTTTTTT.

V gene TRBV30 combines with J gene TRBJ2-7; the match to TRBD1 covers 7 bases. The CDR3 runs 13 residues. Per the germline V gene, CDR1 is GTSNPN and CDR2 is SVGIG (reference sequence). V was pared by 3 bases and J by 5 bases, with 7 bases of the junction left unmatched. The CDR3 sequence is CAWRSTGMNEQYF. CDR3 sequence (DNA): TGTGCCTGGAGATCGACAGGGATGAACGAGCAGTACTTC.

In DNA form, the CDR3 reads TGTGCCAGCAGCTTAGGATTGTATGGGGACGGTGGTAAAGGGCATGAGCAGTTCTTC. Its protein product is CASSLGLYGDGGKGHEQFF. The rearrangement joins TRBV7-9 to TRBJ2-1; the D call may be TRBD1 or TRBD2 (5 bases each). From germline, CDR1 is SEHNR and CDR2 FQNEAQ (reference sequence). The CDR3 is 19 residues long. Trimming shortened V by 1 base and J by 8 bases, and 27 bases separated the two germline ends.

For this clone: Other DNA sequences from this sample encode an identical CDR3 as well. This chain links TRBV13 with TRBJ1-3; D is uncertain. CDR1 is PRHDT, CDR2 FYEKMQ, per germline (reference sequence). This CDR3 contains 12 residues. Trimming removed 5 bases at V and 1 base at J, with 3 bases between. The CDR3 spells CASSPSGNTIYF. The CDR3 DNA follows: TGTGCCAGCAGCCCATCTGGAAACACCATATATTTT.

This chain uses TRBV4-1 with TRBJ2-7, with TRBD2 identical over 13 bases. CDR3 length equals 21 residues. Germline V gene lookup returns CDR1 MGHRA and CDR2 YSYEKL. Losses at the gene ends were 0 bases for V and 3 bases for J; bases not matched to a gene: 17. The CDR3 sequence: CASSQDSYVGTSGMMSYEQYF. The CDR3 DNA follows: TGCGCCAGCAGCCAAGATTCGTATGTCGGGACTAGCGGGATGATGAGCTACGAGCAGTACTTC.

The CDR3 DNA follows: TGTGCCAGCAGTTTAGGGTTCCTGACGGAGTGGGGGGTTAACACTGAAGCTTTCTTT. Protein: CASSLGFLTEWGVNTEAFF. The chain joins TRBV27 to TRBJ1-1; tentatively, D is TRBD1 (5 bases). Trimming shortened V by 2 bases and J by 2 bases, and 24 bases separated the two germline ends. CDR1 and CDR2 (germline): MNHEY, SMNVEV (reference sequence). The CDR3 length is 19 residues.

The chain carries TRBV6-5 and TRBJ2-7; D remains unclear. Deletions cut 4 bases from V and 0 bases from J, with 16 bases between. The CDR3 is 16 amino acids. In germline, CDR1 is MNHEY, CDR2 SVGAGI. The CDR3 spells CASSSVLEGSSYEQYF. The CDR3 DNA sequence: TGTGCCAGCAGTTCCGTACTCGAAGGCAGCTCCTACGAGCAGTACTTC.

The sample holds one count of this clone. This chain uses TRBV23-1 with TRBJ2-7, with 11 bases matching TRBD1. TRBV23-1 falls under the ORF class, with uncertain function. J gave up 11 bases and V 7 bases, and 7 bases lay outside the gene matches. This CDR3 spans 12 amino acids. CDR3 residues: CASTEGQGVKYF. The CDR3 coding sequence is TGCGCCAGCACAGAGGGACAGGGGGTTAAGTACTTC.

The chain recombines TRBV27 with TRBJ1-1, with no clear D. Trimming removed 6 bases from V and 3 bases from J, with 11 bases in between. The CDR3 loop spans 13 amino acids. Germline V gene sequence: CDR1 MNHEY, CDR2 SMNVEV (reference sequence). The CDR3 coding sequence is TGTGCCAGCAGCCCGTTGCTGGACACTGAAGCTTTCTTT. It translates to CASSPLLDTEAFF.

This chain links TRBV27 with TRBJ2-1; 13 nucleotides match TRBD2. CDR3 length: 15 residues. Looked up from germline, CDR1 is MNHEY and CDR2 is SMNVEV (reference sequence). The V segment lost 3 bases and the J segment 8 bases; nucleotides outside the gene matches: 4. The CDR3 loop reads CASSLGTSGIDEQFF. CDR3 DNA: TGTGCCAGCAGTTTGGGGACTAGCGGGATCGATGAGCAGTTCTTC.

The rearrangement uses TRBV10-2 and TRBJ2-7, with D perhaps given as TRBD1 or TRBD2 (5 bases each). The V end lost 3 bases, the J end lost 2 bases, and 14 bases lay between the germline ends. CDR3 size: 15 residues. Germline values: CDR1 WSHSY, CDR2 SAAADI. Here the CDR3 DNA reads TGCGCCAGCAGTGATATAGGGACGCTTACCTACGAGCAGTACTTC. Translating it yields CASSDIGTLTYEQYF.

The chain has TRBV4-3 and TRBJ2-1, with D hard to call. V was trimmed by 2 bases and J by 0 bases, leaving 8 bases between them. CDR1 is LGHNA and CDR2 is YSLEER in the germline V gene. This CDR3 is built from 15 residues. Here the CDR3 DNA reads TGCGCCAGCAGCCAACTGGCCGTCTCCTACAATGAGCAGTTCTTC. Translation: CASSQLAVSYNEQFF.

The CDR3 DNA reads TGTGCCAGCAGTTGGGACAGCTATAATCAGCCCCAGCATTTT. This encodes CASSWDSYNQPQHF. This chain connects TRBV5-5 to TRBJ1-5; 7 nucleotides align to TRBD1. Germline CDR1 reads SGHKS; CDR2 reads YYEKEE (reference sequence). The CDR3 runs to 14 residues. The trim removed 5 bases at V and 4 bases at J, leaving 6 bases unmatched.

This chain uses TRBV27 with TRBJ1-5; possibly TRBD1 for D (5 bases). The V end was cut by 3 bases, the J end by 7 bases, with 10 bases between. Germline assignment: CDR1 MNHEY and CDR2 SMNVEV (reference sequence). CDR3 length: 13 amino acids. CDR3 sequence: CASSLWGRQPQHF. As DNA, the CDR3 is TGTGCCAGCAGTTTGTGGGGACGGCAGCCCCAGCATTTT.

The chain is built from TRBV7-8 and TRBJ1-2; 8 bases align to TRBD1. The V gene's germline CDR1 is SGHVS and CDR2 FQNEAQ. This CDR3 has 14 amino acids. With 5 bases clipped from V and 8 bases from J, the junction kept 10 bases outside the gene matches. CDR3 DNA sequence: TGTGCCAGCAGCCCCGCGCGGGGACAGGAAGGCTACACCTTC. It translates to CASSPARGQEGYTF.